Below are 11 T cell receptor beta chains sequenced from a single sample in a study of OX40 agonist ivuxolimab in advanced cancers. Measured with immunoSEQ multiplex PCR; TCRdb has only the in-frame clones, and not every one. This sample has about 61,000 clones, with 86% found just once. Sequencing was performed on CD4+ or CD8+ T cells sorted from blood, taken in a trial of the OX40 agonist ivuxolimab. These TCRs come from an adult with an advanced solid tumor such as melanoma, head and neck, liver or kidney cancer.

The chain employs TRBV29-1 and TRBJ2-5; D not certain. CDR1 is SQVTM, CDR2 ANQGSEA, per germline. Trimming took off 4 bases at V and 5 bases at J, with 14 bases between the two ends. The CDR3 length is 13 residues. Here the CDR3 reads CSVVVNAGETQYF. The CDR3 nucleotides are TGCAGCGTTGTGGTGAACGCCGGGGAGACCCAGTACTTC. Using reference TRBV29-1 and TRBJ2-5 for the parts outside the CDR3, the full variable domain is SAVISQKPSRDICQRGTSLTIQCQVDSQVTMMFWYRQQPGQSLTLIATANQGSEATYESGFVIDKFPISRPNLTFSTLTVSNMSPEDSSIYLCSVVVNAGETQYFGPGTRLLVL.

The CDR3 DNA is TGCGCCAGCAGCCTCAGTGGTAGCGGGGGTGCGGCAGATACGCAGTATTTT. Residues: CASSLSGSGGAADTQYF. V gene TRBV4-1 combines with J gene TRBJ2-3; TRBD2 matches 9 bases. CDR1 MGHRA and CDR2 YSYEKL come from the germline V gene. Germline trimming cut 4 bases from V and 4 bases from J; bases unmatched to any gene: 12. This CDR3 is built from 17 residues.

The rearrangement links TRBV5-1 to TRBJ1-1; D might be TRBD1 (6 bases). Trimming stripped 1 base from V and 1 base from J, with 14 bases between. CDR1 and CDR2 from the germline V gene are SGHRS and YFSETQ. CDR3 length: 16 amino acids. The CDR3 nucleotides are TGCGCCAGCAGCTTGATGATCGGCAGGGGGAACACTGAAGCTTTCTTT. Its protein product is CASSLMIGRGNTEAFF.

This rearrangement joins TRBV4-3 to TRBJ2-7; 9 nucleotides align to TRBD1. This CDR3 has 16 residues. V lost 1 base, J lost 6 bases, and 10 bases stayed unmatched. Looked up from germline, CDR1 is LGHNA and CDR2 is YSLEER. CDR3 bases: TGCGCCAGCAGCCAAGCGCCGGGACAGGGCGCTTCCGAGCAGTACTTC. It encodes CASSQAPGQGASEQYF.

This chain links TRBV15 with TRBJ1-1; no clear D gene. This CDR3 region has 14 residues. From germline, CDR1 is LNHNV and CDR2 YYDKDF (reference sequence). Trimming left V 0 bases short and J 4 bases short, with 9 bases between. CDR3 nucleotides: TGTGCCACCAGCAGAGAAAAGGGAAGCACTGAAGCTTTCTTT. Amino acids: CATSREKGSTEAFF.

This clone was counted a few times. This chain joins TRBV4-3 and TRBJ2-1; D may be TRBD2 (5 bases). The CDR3 is 15 residues long. Trimming removed 0 bases at V and 8 bases at J, with 14 bases between. Looked up from germline, CDR1 is LGHNA and CDR2 is YSLEER. This CDR3 is CASSQEKRSWDEQFF. The CDR3 bases are TGCGCCAGCAGCCAAGAGAAGCGGAGCTGGGATGAGCAGTTCTTC.

This rearrangement joins TRBV29-1 to TRBJ2-1; TRBD1 aligns across 12 bases. The junction had 12 bases not matched to a gene; V was cut back by 7 bases and J by 14 bases. There are 13 residues in the CDR3. Germline V CDR1 and CDR2: SQVTM, ANQGSEA. Here the CDR3 DNA reads TGCAGCGGTTCGGGACAGGGGGCTGTTGGGAAGTTCTTC. Protein: CSGSGQGAVGKFF.

The chain couples TRBV14 to TRBJ2-1, with 9 bases fitting TRBD1. The germline V gene has CDR1 SGHDN and CDR2 FVKESK. The CDR3 runs 15 residues. V lost 8 bases and J lost 6; bases outside the gene matches: 11. DNA of the CDR3: TGTGCCAGCCTCGATTCGGGACAGGGTGGCAATGAGCAGTTCTTC. Encoded protein: CASLDSGQGGNEQFF.

The chain uses TRBV6-1 and TRBJ2-1; 14 bases agree with TRBD2. Germline CDR1 reads MNHNS; CDR2 reads SASEGT. This CDR3 region has 15 residues. V trimming: 7 bases; J trimming: 6 bases; junction bases outside the gene matches: 5. DNA for the CDR3: TGTGCCAGCATCGGGACTAGCGGGAGTCTCAATGAGCAGTTCTTC. Residues: CASIGTSGSLNEQFF.

A single count supports this clone. V usage is TRBV5-1 and J usage is TRBJ2-5; 8 bases are a match to TRBD1. The CDR3 consists of 16 residues. V lost 3 bases and J lost 2; bases outside the gene matches: 9. Germline V CDR1 and CDR2: SGHRS, YFSETQ. As DNA, the CDR3 is TGCGCCAGCAGCTCGAGACAGGGGAGTGAGCAAGAGACCCAGTACTTC. Encoded protein: CASSSRQGSEQETQYF.

This rearrangement joins TRBV6-5 to TRBJ2-1; TRBD2 agrees at 7 bases. The V segment lost 0 bases and the J segment 6 bases; nucleotides outside the gene matches: 5. The CDR3 sequence is 15 residues long. Per germline, CDR1 MNHEY and CDR2 SVGAGI. Here the CDR3 DNA reads TGTGCCAGCAGTTACTCTGCGGGAGTCTCCAATGAGCAGTTCTTC. It codes for CASSYSAGVSNEQFF.